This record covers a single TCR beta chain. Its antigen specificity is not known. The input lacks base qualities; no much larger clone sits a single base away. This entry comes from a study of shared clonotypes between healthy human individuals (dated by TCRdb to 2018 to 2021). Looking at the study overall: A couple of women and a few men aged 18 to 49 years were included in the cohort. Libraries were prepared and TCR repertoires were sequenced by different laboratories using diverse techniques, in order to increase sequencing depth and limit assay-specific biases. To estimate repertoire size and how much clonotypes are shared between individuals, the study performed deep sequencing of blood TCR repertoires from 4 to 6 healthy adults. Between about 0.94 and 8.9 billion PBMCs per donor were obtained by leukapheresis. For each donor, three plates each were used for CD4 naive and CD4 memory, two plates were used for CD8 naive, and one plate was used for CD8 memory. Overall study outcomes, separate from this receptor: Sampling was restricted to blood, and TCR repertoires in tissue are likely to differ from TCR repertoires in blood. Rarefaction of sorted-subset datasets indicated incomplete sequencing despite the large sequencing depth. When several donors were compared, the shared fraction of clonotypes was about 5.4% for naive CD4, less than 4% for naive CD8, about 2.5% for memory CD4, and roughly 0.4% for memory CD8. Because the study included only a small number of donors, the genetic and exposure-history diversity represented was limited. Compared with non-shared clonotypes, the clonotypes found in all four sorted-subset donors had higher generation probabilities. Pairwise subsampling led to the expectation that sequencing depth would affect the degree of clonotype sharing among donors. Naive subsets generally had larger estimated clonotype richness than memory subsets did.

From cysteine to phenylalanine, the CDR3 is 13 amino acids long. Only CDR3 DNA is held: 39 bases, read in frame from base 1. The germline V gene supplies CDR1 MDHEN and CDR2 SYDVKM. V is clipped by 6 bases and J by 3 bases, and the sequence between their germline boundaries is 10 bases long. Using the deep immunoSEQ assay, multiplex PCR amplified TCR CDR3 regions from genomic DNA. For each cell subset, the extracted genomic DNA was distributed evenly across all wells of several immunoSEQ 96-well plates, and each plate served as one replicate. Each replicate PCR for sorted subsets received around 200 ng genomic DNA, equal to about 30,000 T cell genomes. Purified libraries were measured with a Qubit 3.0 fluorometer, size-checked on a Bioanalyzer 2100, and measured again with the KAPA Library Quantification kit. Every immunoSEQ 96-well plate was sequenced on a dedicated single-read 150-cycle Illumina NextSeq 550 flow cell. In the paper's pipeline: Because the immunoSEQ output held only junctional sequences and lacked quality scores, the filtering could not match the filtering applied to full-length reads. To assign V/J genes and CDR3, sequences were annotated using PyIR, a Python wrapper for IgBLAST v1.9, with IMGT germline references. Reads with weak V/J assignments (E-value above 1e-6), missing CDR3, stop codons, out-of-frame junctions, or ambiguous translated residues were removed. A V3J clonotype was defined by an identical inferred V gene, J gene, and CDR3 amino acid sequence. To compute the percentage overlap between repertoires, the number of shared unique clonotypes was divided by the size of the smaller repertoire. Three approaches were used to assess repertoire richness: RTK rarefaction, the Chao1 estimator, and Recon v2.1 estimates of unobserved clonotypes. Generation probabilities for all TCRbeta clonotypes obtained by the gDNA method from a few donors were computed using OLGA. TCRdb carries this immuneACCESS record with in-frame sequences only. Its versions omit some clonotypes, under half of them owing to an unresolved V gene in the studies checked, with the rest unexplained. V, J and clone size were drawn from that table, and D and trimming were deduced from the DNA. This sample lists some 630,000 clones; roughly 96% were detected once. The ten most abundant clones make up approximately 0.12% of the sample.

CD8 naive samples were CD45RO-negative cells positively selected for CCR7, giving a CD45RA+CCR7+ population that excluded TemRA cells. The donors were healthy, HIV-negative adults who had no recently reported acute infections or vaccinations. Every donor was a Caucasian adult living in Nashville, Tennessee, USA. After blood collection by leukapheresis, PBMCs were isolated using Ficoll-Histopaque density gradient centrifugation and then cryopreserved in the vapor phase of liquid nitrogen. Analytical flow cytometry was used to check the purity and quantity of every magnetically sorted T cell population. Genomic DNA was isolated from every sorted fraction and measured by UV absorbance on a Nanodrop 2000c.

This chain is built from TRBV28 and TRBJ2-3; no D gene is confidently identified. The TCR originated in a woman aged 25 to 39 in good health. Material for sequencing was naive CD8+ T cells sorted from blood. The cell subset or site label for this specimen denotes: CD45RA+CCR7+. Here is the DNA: TGTGCCAGCAGCCCGCCTGTGACAGATACGCAGTATTTT. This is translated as CASSPPVTDTQYF. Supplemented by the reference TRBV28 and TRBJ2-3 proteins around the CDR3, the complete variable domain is DVKVTQSSRYLVKRTGEKVFLECVQDMDHENMFWYRQDPGLGLRLIYFSYDVKMKEKGDIPEGYSVSREKKERFSLILESASTNQTSMYLCASSPPVTDTQYFGPGTRLTVL.